The count of the clone carrying this T cell receptor beta chain is one. Per germline, CDR1 SGHNT and CDR2 YYREEE (reference sequence). CDR3 length: 14 amino acids. The V and J ends lost 0 bases and 5 bases, in that order; junction bases with no gene match: 5. The protocol was immunoSEQ multiplex PCR, while the TCRdb copy is restricted to in-frame clones and leaves out a portion. The sample lists around 98,000 clones, around 95% occurring once. These data come from a study of technical replicates of blood from a few donors. The sample comprised T cells isolated from PBMCs. This receptor was identified in a human donor in good health. The chain combines TRBV5-4 with TRBJ2-7; 7 nucleotides agree with TRBD2. CDR3 residues: CASSLGGSGDEQYF. In DNA, the CDR3 is TGTGCCAGCAGCTTGGGGGGGAGCGGGGACGAGCAGTACTTC.